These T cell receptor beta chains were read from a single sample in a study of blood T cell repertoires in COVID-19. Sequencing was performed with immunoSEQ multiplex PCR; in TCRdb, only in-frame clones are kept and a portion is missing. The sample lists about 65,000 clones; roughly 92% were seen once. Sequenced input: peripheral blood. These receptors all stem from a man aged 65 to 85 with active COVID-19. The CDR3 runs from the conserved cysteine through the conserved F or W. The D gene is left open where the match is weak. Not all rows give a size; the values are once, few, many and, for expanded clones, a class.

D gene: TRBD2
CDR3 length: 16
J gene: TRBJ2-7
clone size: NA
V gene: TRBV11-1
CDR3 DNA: TGTGCCAGCAGTCGAGACCCGGGACTAGCGCTCCACGAGCAGTACTTC
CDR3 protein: CASSRDPGLALHEQYF

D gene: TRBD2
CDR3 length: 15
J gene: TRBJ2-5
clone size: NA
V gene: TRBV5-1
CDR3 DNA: TGCGCCAGCAGCTGGTCGGGACTAGCGGAAGAGACCCAGTACTTC
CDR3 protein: CASSWSGLAEETQYF

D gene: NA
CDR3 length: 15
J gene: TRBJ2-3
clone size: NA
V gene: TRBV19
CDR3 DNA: TGTGCCAGTAGTATAGATTTTCCCGCCAGCGTTACGCAGTATTTT
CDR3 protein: CASSIDFPASVTQYF

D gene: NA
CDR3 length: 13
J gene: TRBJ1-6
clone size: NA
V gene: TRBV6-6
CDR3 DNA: TGTGCCAGCAGTTACGCCAGGGATTCACCCCTCCACTTT
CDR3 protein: CASSYARDSPLHF

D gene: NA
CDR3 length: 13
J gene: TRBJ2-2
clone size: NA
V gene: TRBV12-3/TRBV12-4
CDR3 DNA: TGTGCCAGCAGTTTAGCGGGGCCTTCAAGGCTGTTTTTT
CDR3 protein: CASSLAGPSRLFF

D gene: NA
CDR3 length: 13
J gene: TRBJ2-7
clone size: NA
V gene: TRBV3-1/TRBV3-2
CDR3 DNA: TGTGCCAGCGGGAGGAGCGGCACCTACGAGCAGTACTTC
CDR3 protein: CASGRSGTYEQYF

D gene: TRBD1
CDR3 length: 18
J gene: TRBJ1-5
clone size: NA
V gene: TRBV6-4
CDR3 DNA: TGTGCCATTTGCCCCGGGACAGGGGGCAGATTAAGCAATCAGCCCCAGCATTTT
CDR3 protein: CAICPGTGGRLSNQPQHF

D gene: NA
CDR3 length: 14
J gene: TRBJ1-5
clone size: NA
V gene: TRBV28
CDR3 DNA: TGTGCCAGCTCCCCGGGAGGTTTTAATCAGCCCCAGCATTTT
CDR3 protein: CASSPGGFNQPQHF

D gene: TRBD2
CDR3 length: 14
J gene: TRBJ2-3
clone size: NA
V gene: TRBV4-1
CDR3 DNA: TGCGCCAGCAGCCGGCTAGCGGGGACAGATACGCAGTATTTT
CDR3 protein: CASSRLAGTDTQYF

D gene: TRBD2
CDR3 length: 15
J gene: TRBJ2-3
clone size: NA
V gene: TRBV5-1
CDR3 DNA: TGCGCCAGCAGCACCGGAGCGGGAGGCACAGATACGCAGTATTTT
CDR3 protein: CASSTGAGGTDTQYF

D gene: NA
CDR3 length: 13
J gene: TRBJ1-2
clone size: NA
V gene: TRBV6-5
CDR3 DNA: TGTGCCAGCAGCTTCGGGGCTAACTATGGCTACACCTTC
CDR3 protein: CASSFGANYGYTF

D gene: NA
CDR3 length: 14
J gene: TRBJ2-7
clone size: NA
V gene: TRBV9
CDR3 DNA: TGTGCCAGCAGCGAGGGCAGGGATAGGCTCGAGCAGTACTTC
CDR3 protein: CASSEGRDRLEQYF

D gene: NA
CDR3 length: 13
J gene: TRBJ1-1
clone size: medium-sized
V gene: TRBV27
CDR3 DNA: TGTGCCAGCAGTATAAACAGGGACACTGAAGCTTTCTTT
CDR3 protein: CASSINRDTEAFF

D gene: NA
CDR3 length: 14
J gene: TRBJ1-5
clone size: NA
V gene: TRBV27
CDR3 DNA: TGTGCCAGCAGCCCTAGACAGGGCAATCAGCCCCAGCATTTT
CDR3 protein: CASSPRQGNQPQHF

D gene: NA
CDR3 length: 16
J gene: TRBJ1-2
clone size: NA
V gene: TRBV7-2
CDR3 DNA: TGTGCCAGCAGCGCAGAGGGCCCGGGTTGGAGCTATGGCTACACCTTC
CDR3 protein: CASSAEGPGWSYGYTF

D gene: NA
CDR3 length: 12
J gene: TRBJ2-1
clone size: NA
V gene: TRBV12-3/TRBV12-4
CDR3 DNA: TGTGCCAGCGGAGGAGGCTACAATGAGCAGTTCTTC
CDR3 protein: CASGGGYNEQFF

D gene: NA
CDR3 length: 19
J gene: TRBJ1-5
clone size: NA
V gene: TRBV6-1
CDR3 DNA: TGTGCCAGCAGTGAAGCGGAGGGTCTCCGACCGTATAGCAATCAGCCCCAGCATTTT
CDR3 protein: CASSEAEGLRPYSNQPQHF

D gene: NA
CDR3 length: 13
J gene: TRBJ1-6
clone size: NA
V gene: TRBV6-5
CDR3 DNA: TGTGCCTCCATGGCCAGGCCTAATTCACCCCTCCACTTT
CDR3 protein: CASMARPNSPLHF

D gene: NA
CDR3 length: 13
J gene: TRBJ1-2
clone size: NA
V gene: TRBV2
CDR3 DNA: TGTGCCAGCAGTGTCCTTCCCGAGGAGCGCTACACCTTC
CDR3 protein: CASSVLPEERYTF

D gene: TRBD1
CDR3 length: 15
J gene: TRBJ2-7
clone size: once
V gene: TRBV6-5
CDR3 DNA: TGTGCCAGCAGGCCACCGGGACAGGGGGCGGGGGAGCAGTACTTC
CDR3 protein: CASRPPGQGAGEQYF

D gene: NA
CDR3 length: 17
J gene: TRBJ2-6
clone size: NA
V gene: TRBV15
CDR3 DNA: TGTGCCACCAGCAACAGTAGGGCGGGATCTGGGGCCAACGTCCTGACTTTC
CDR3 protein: CATSNSRAGSGANVLTF

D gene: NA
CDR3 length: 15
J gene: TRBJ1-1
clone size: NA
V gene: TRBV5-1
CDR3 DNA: TGCGCCAGCAGGCGGACGGGGTTGGGGAGCACTGAAGCTTTCTTT
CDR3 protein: CASRRTGLGSTEAFF

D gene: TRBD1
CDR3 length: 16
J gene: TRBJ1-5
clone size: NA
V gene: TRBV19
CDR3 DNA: TGTGCCAGTAGTATAGATGGGACAGGGAGCAATCAGCCCCAGCATTTT
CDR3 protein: CASSIDGTGSNQPQHF

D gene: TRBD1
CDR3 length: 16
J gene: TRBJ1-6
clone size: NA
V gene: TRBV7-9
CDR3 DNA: TGTGCCAGCAGCCTTGGGGGGGGACAGGGGAAGTCACCCCTCCACTTT
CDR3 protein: CASSLGGGQGKSPLHF

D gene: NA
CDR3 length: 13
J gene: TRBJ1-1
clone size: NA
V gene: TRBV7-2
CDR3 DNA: TGTGCCAGCAGCTTAGTACCGGGTCGGGAAGCTTTCTTT
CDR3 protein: CASSLVPGREAFF

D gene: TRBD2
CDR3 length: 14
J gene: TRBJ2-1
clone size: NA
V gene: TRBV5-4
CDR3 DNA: TGTGCCAGCAGCCCAGGAGACGGGGGGAACAAGCAGTTCTTC
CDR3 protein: CASSPGDGGNKQFF

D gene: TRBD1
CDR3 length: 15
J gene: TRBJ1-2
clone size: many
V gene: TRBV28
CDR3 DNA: TGTGCCAGCAGTTCCGGGACAGGGGTGGGGGATGGCTACACCTTC
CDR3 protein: CASSSGTGVGDGYTF

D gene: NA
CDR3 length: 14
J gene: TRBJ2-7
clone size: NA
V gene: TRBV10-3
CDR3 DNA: TGTGCCATCAGTGAAGGTCCGACTACCTACGAGCAGTACTTC
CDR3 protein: CAISEGPTTYEQYF

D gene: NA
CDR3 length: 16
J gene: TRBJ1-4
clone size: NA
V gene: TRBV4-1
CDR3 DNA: TGCGCCAGCAGCCAAGTTATGGTTTTAGCTAATGAAAAACTGTTTTTT
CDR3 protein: CASSQVMVLANEKLFF

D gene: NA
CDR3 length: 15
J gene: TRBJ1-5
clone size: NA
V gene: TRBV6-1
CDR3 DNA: TGTGCCAGCAGTGAAGAGGGTTTTGGGGCTCAGCCCCAGCATTTT
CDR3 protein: CASSEEGFGAQPQHF

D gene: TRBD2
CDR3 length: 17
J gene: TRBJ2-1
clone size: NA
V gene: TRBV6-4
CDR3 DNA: TGTGCCAGCAGAAAAGAAGGACTAGTGGCGGGTAACAATGAGCAGTTCTTC
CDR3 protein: CASRKEGLVAGNNEQFF

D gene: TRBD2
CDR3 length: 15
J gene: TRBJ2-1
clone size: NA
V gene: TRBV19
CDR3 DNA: TGTGCCAGTAGTAGGGGACTAGCGGGGGGGTATGAGCAGTTCTTC
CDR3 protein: CASSRGLAGGYEQFF

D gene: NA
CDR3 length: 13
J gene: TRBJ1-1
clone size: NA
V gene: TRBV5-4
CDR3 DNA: TGTGCCAGCAGCTCCTACGGTTACACTGAAGCTTTCTTT
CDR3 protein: CASSSYGYTEAFF

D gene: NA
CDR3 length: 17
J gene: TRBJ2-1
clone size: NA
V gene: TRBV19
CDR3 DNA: TGTGCCAGTACCCCGAGCGGCGGGGGCTACCTGAGGAATGAGCAGTTCTTC
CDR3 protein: CASTPSGGGYLRNEQFF

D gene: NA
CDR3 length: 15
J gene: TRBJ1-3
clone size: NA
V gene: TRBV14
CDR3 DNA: TGTGCCAGCAGCCAACGGGGAAACTCTGGAAACACCATATATTTT
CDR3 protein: CASSQRGNSGNTIYF

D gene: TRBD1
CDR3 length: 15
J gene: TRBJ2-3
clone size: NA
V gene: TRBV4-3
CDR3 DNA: TGCGCCAGCAGCCAAGAAGCCAGGGGGCTGGTTACGCAGTATTTT
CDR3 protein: CASSQEARGLVTQYF

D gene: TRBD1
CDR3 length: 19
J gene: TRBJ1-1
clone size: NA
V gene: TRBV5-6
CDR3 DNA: TGTGCCAGCAGCTTGGCCCTCGGTAGTACAGGGGGCGCGAGGACTGAAGCTTTCTTT
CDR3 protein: CASSLALGSTGGARTEAFF

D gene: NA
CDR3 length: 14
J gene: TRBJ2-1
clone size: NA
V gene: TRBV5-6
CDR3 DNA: TGTGCCAGCAGCTCGAGCAGGGCTAGCAATGAGCAGTTCTTC
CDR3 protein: CASSSSRASNEQFF

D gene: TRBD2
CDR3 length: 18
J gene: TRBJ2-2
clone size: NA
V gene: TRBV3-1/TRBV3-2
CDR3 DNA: TGTGCCAGCAGCCAAGACCCCCGGGGGGTACAGAACACCGGGGAGCTGTTTTTT
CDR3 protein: CASSQDPRGVQNTGELFF

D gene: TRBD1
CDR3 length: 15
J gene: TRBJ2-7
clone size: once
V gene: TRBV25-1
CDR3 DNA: TGTGCCAGCAGTGACCGGACAGGGGGCGTCTACGAGCAGTACTTC
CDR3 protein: CASSDRTGGVYEQYF

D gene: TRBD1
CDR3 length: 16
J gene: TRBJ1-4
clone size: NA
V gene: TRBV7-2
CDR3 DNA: TGTGCCAGCAGCCGCGGAGGGGGACAGCCGGGTGAAAAACTGTTTTTT
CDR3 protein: CASSRGGGQPGEKLFF

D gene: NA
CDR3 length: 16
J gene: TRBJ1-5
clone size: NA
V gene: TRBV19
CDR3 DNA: TGTGCCAGTAAGTCACAGGGAGGGTTGAGCAATCAGCCCCAGCATTTT
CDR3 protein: CASKSQGGLSNQPQHF

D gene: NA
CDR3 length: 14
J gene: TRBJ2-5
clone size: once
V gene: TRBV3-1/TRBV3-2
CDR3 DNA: TGTGCCAGCAGCCAAGATCAGGGGGGAAAGACCCAGTACTTC
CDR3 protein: CASSQDQGGKTQYF

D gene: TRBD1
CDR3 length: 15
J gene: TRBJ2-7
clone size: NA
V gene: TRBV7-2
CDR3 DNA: TGTGCCAGCAGCTTGGTGACAGGGGGCCCCTACGAGCAGTACTTC
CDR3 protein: CASSLVTGGPYEQYF

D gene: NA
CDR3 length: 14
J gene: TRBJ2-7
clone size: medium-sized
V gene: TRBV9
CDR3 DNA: TGTGCCAGCAGCTCCCGGGACAACTCCTACGAGCAGTACTTC
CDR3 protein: CASSSRDNSYEQYF

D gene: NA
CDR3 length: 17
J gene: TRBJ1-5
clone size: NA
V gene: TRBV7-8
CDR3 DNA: TGTGCCAGCAGCTTAGTGGGGGGACCCTTCCTCAATCAGCCCCAGCATTTT
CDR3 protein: CASSLVGGPFLNQPQHF

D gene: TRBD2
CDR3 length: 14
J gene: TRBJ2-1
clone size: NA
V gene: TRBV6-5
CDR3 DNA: TGTGCCAACCAGCGGGGGAGCTCCTACAATGAGCAGTTCTTC
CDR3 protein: CANQRGSSYNEQFF

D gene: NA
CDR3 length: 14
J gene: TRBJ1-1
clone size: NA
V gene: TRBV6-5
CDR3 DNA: TGTGCCAGCAGTTCCAACGGGGGGAACACTGAAGCTTTCTTT
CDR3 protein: CASSSNGGNTEAFF

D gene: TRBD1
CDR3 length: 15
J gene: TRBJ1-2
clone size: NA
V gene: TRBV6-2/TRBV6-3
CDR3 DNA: TGTGCCAGCAGTCCCGGACAGGCAATCAACTATGGCTACACCTTC
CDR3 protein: CASSPGQAINYGYTF

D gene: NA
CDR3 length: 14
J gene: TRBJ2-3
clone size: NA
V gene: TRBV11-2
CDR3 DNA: TGTGCCAGCAGCTACCAGGGGAGCACAGATACGCAGTATTTT
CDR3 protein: CASSYQGSTDTQYF